The sequence of this T cell receptor beta chain was determined in a study of CD8 T cells in Susac syndrome. This CDR3 region has 14 residues. The germline gives CDR1 DFQATT, CDR2 SNEGSKA (reference sequence). J lost 4 bases, V lost 6 bases, and 8 bases had no gene match. cDNA came from about 0.5 to 1 ug RNA primed by random hexamers. TCRdb re-derived calls from the immunoSEQ multiplex PCR reads in MiXCR, one entry per CDR3 protein. The sample contains 69,000 or so distinct CDR3 sequences, roughly 94% of which appear only once. This TCR derives from a human donor with multiple sclerosis. The material sequenced was CD8+ T cells from PBMCs. This chain uses TRBV20-1 with TRBJ2-1; 8 nucleotides align to TRBD1. CDR3 nucleotides: TGCAGTGCCCGTGACCGGACAGGGTACAATGAGCAGTTCTTC. Translated, it gives CSARDRTGYNEQFF.